This T cell receptor (beta chain) appears in the sequencing data of a study of control samples from healthy donors and cancer patients. Generated by immunoSEQ multiplex PCR, the TCRdb table keeps only in-frame clones and is missing some. The repertoire holds about 41,000 clones, with roughly 94% as singletons. Trimming pared 3 bases from V and 8 bases from J, leaving 13 bases between. The CDR3 covers 14 residues. Per germline, CDR1 KGHSH and CDR2 LQKENI. The sequence was collected from a man in his 60s in good health. Sequencing was carried out using blood. The V call is TRBV18, the J call TRBJ1-4; D unresolved. Here the CDR3 reads CASSPPAKIEKLFF. The CDR3 DNA reads TGTGCCAGCTCACCTCCAGCGAAGATAGAAAAACTGTTTTTT.